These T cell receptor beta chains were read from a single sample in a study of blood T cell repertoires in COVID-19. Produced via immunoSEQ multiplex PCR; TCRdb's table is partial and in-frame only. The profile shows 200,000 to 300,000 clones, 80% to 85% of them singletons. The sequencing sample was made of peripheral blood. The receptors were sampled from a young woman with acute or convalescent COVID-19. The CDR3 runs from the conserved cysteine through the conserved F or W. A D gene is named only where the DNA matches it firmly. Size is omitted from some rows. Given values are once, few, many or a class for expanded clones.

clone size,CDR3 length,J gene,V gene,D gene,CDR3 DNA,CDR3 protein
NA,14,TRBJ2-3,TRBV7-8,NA,TGTGCCAGCAGCCTCGGGACAACCACAGATACGCAGTATTTT,CASSLGTTTDTQYF
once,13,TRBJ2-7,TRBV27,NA,TGTGCCAGCAGCCGAGACTCTTATGACGAGCAGTACTTC,CASSRDSYDEQYF
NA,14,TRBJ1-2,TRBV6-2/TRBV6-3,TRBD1,TGTGCCAGCAGTCAGACAGGGGGTTACGGCGGCTACACCTTC,CASSQTGGYGGYTF
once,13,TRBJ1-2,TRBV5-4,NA,TGTGCCAGCAGCTTGGCCGGGGAGAAGGGCTACACCTTC,CASSLAGEKGYTF
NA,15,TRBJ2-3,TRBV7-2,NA,TGTGCCAGCAGCTTAGGTGGCAGAAGAACAGATACGCAGTATTTT,CASSLGGRRTDTQYF
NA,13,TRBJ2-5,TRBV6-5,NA,TGTGCCAGCAGTTACAGAGATCAAGAGACCCAGTACTTC,CASSYRDQETQYF
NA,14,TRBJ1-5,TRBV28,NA,TGTGCCAGCAGCCCCGGACAGACCAATCAGCCCCAGCATTTT,CASSPGQTNQPQHF
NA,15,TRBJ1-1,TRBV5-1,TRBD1,TGCGCCAGCAGCTTAGGACAGGGGGCAGTAGCTGAAGCTTTCTTT,CASSLGQGAVAEAFF
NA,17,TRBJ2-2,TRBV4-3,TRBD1,TGCGCCAGCAGCCAACTCTCGGGACAGGGGGGCACCGGGGAGCTGTTTTTT,CASSQLSGQGGTGELFF
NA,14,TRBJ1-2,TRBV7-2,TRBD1,TGTGCCAGCAGCTCTTCAGGGGGCGCGGGTGGCTACACCTTC,CASSSSGGAGGYTF
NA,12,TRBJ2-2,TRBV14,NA,TGTGCCAGCAGCCCTAGTCGCGGGGAGCTGTTTTTT,CASSPSRGELFF
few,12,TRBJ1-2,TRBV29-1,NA,TGCAGCGCCGGAGGGGCTAACTATGGCTACACCTTC,CSAGGANYGYTF
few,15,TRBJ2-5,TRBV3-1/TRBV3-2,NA,TGTGCCAGCAGCCGGGCCGGGCTAGCCCAAGAGACCCAGTACTTC,CASSRAGLAQETQYF
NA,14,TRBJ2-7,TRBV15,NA,TGTGCCACCAGCAATATGGGAGGCACCTACGAGCAGTACTTC,CATSNMGGTYEQYF
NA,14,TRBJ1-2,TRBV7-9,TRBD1,TGTGCCAGCAGCTCGGACAGGGTCTTGTATGGCTACACCTTC,CASSSDRVLYGYTF
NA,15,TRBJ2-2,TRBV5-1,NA,TGCGCCAGCAGCTTGGGCCAGATGAACACCGGGGAGCTGTTTTTT,CASSLGQMNTGELFF
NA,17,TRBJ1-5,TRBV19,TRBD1,TGTGCCAGCGAAGACAGGGTCAATTTCTATGCCAATCAGCCCCAGCATTTT,CASEDRVNFYANQPQHF
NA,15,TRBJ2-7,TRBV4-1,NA,TGCGCCAGCAGCCAAGAGGCAAACGGACTCTACGAGCAGTACTTC,CASSQEANGLYEQYF
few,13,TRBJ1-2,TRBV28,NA,TGTGCCAGCAGTTTACACTCCGAGGATGGCTACACCTTC,CASSLHSEDGYTF
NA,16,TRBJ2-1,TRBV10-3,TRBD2,TGTGCCATCAGTGGTGGGGGACTAGCGACTAACAATGAGCAGTTCTTC,CAISGGGLATNNEQFF
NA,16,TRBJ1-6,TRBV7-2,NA,TGTGCCAGCAGCTTGGGGCCGAAGTTCGTTATCTCACCCCTCCACTTT,CASSLGPKFVISPLHF
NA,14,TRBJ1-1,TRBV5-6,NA,TGTGCCAGCACCCCGGGGGGGCTCGACACTGAAGCTTTCTTT,CASTPGGLDTEAFF
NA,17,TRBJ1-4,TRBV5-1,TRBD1,TGCGCCAGCAGCTTGGTGGGACAGGGAATAACTAATGAAAAACTGTTTTTT,CASSLVGQGITNEKLFF
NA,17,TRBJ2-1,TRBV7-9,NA,TGTGCCAGCAGCCCCCTCCTCAGGAGGAGGTTCTACAATGAGCAGTTCTTC,CASSPLLRRRFYNEQFF
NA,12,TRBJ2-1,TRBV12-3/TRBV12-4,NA,TGTGCCAGCAGTTTGGAACTAGCTCGGCAGTTCTTC,CASSLELARQFF
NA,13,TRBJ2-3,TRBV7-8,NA,TGTGCCAGCAGCTTAGATCAGGGGGATACGCAGTATTTT,CASSLDQGDTQYF
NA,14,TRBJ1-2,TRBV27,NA,TGTGCCAGCAGTCTATCTCGGCGGAGCTATGGCTACACCTTC,CASSLSRRSYGYTF
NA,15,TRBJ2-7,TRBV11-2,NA,TGTGCCAGCAGCCCCACATGGGGCAGCTCCTACGAGCAGTACTTC,CASSPTWGSSYEQYF
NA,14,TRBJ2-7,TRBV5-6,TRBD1,TGTGCCAGCAGCTTGGGGACAGGGGGGTACGAGCAGTACTTC,CASSLGTGGYEQYF
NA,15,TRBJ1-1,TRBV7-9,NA,TGTGCCAGCAGCTTAGCGTCTGTGTTGAACACTGAAGCTTTCTTT,CASSLASVLNTEAFF
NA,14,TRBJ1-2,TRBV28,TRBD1,TGTGCCAGCAGTTTATTACAGGGGGCCCGTGGCTACACCTTC,CASSLLQGARGYTF
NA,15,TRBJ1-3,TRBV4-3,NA,TGCGCCAGCAGCCTCGAGCGGGACTCTGGAAACACCATATATTTT,CASSLERDSGNTIYF
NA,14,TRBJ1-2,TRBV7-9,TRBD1,TGTGCCAGCAGCAAGGGACAGGGGAGTGATGGCTACACCTTC,CASSKGQGSDGYTF
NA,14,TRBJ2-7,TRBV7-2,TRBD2,TGTGCCAGCAGCTTAGTAGCGGGAGGAGGCGAGCAGTACTTC,CASSLVAGGGEQYF
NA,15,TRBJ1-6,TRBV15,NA,TGTGCCACCAGCAGAGTGGCCTCCTATAATTCACCCCTCCACTTT,CATSRVASYNSPLHF
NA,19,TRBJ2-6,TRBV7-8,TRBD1,TGTGCCAGCAGCTTAACTGAGGGACAGTATGGCGGAATGGCCAACGTCCTGACTTTC,CASSLTEGQYGGMANVLTF
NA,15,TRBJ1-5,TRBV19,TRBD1,TGTGCCAGTAGTATAGGGACAGGGGGAGTTCAGCCCCAGCATTTT,CASSIGTGGVQPQHF
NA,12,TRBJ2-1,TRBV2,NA,TGTGCCAGCAGTGAGACGGGGAATGAGCAGTTCTTC,CASSETGNEQFF
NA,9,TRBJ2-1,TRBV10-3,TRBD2,TGTGCCATTGGGACTAGCCCGCTCTTC,CAIGTSPLF
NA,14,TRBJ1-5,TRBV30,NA,TGTGCCTGGAGTCCCGGGGGGGGGTCTCAGCCCCAGCATTTT,CAWSPGGGSQPQHF
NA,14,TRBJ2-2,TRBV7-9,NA,TGTGCCAGCAGCCCCCGTGCTCTAGCTGGGGAGCTGTTTTTT,CASSPRALAGELFF
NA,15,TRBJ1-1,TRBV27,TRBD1,TGTGCCATTTCCGGGACAGGGCGGATGAACACTGAAGCTTTCTTT,CAISGTGRMNTEAFF
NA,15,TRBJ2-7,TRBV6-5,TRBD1,TGTGCCAGCAGTTACGGACAGGGTCTATACTACGAGCAGTACTTC,CASSYGQGLYYEQYF
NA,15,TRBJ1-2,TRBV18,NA,TGTGCCAGCTCACCAACCCGGTTGGAGAACTATGGCTACACCTTC,CASSPTRLENYGYTF
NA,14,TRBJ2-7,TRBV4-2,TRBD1,TGTGCCAGCAGCCAAGACAGGGGGACCTACGAGCAGTACTTC,CASSQDRGTYEQYF
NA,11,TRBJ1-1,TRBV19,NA,TGTGCCAGCCAAAAGAGGGCTGAAGCTTTCTTT,CASQKRAEAFF
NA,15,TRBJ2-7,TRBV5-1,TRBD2,TGCGCCAGCAGCCCTGGGGGCGGGAGGGCCTACGAGCAGTACTTC,CASSPGGGRAYEQYF
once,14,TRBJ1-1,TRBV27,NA,TGTGCCAGCAGACCACTTGTAGTTGCCAATGAAGCTTTCTTT,CASRPLVVANEAFF
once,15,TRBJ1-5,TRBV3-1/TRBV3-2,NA,TGTGCCAGCAGCCCGTGGGGGGGCGTGGGTCAGCCCCAGCATTTT,CASSPWGGVGQPQHF
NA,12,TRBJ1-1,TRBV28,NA,TGTGCCAGCAGGTACAGGGACACTGAAGCTTTCTTT,CASRYRDTEAFF
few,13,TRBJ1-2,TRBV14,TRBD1,TGTGCCAGCAGCGACAGGGCGGTCGGTGGCTACACCTTC,CASSDRAVGGYTF
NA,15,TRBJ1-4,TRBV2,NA,TGTGCCAGCAGGGAAACAGATGCAACTAATGAAAAACTGTTTTTT,CASRETDATNEKLFF
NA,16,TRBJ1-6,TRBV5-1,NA,TGCGCCAGCAGCTACGGACAGTTTTTCTATAATTCACCCCTCCACTTT,CASSYGQFFYNSPLHF
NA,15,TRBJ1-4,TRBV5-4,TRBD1,TGTGCCAGCAGCTTGGCCGGGACAGGAAATGAAAAACTGTTTTTT,CASSLAGTGNEKLFF
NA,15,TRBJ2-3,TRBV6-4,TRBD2,TGTGCCAGCAGTTTTAAAGCGGGAGAGACAGATACGCAGTATTTT,CASSFKAGETDTQYF
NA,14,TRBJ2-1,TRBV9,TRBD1,TGTGCCAGCAGCATTCGACAGGGGGCAAATGAGCAGTTCTTC,CASSIRQGANEQFF
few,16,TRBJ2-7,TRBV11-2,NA,TGTGCCAGCAGCTTAGATCGTCAGGACAGATTCTACGAGCAGTACTTC,CASSLDRQDRFYEQYF